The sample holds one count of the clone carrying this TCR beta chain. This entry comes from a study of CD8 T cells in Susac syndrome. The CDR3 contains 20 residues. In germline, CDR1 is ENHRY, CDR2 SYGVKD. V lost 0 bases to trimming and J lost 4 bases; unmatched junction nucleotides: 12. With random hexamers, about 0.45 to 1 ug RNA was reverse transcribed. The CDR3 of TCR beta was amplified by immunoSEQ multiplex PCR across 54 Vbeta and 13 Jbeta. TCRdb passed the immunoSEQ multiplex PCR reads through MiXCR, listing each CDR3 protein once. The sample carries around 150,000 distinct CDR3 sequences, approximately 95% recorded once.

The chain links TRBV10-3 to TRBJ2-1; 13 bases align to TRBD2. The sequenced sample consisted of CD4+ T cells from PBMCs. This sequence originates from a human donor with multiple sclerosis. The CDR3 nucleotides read TGTGCCATCAGTGAGTCCGTAGGACTAGCGGGAGCCCTTCGATACAATGAGCAGTTCTTC. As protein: CAISESVGLAGALRYNEQFF.